These 7 T cell receptor beta chains originate from one sample sequenced in a study of T cells in localized non-small cell lung cancer. Clones were sequenced by immunoSEQ multiplex PCR, and TCRdb holds only the in-frame ones, with some missing. This sample has 15,000 to 25,000 clones, with roughly 80% found just once. Source: peripheral blood, taken before any cancer treatment. These receptors were taken from a man aged 35-75 years with stage I lung adenocarcinoma.

The gene calls are TRBV18 and TRBJ2-5; no reliable D call. The CDR3 length is 12 residues. Germline V gene sequence: CDR1 KGHSH, CDR2 LQKENI. Trimming took off 2 bases at V and 4 bases at J, with 5 bases between the two ends. The CDR3 region is CASSPGIETQYF. As DNA, the CDR3 is TGTGCCAGCTCACCAGGGATAGAGACCCAGTACTTC.

Here the CDR3 reads CAWNGEQYF. CDR3 nucleotide sequence: TGCGCCTGGAATGGGGAGCAGTACTTC. V gene TRBV4-1 combines with J gene TRBJ2-7, with no clear D. The CDR3 runs 9 residues. Trimming took off 11 bases at V and 7 bases at J, with 9 bases between the two ends. The germline gives CDR1 MGHRA, CDR2 YSYEKL.

CDR3 sequence (DNA): TGTGCCATCAGTGACGGACTAGCGGGGGGCCCCGATGAGCAGTTCTTC. Its protein is CAISDGLAGGPDEQFF. The chain combines TRBV10-3 with TRBJ2-1; TRBD2 matches 14 bases. This CDR3 comprises 16 residues. The germline CDR1 and CDR2 sequences are ENHRY and SYGVKD. The J segment lost 8 bases and the V segment lost 3 bases, leaving 6 bases of the junction unmatched.

The chain employs TRBV7-8 and TRBJ1-1; D unclear. The length of the CDR3 is 14 residues. Trimming took off 2 bases at V and 0 bases at J, with 7 bases between the two ends. CDR1 is SGHVS and CDR2 is FQNEAQ in the germline V gene. The DNA of the CDR3 is TGTGCCAGCAGCTTATCGTTATTGAACACTGAAGCTTTCTTT. Encoded protein: CASSLSLLNTEAFF.

V is TRBV5-1 and J is TRBJ2-2; weak D call: TRBD2 (6 bases). Germline assignment: CDR1 SGHRS and CDR2 YFSETQ. This CDR3 comprises 18 residues. V shed 1 base and J shed 0 bases, with 16 bases lying between them. CDR3 sequence reads: CASSLLHSGTANTGELFF. CDR3 DNA: TGCGCCAGCAGCTTGCTCCATTCCGGGACTGCGAACACCGGGGAGCTGTTTTTT.

The chain is built from TRBV18 and TRBJ1-1; D unresolved. Looked up from germline, CDR1 is KGHSH and CDR2 is LQKENI. CDR3 length: 12 residues. V lost 3 bases, J lost 0 bases, and 2 bases lay in between. The CDR3 is CASSPLNTEAFF. In nucleotides, the CDR3 is TGTGCCAGCTCACCCTTGAACACTGAAGCTTTCTTT.

This chain uses TRBV28 with TRBJ1-5; weak D call: TRBD1 (5 bases). This CDR3 region has 12 residues. V was shortened by 6 bases and J by 10 bases, with 13 bases between the two germline ends. CDR1 and CDR2 (germline): MDHEN, SYDVKM. CDR3 region: CASRTAINPQHF. The CDR3 bases are TGTGCCAGCAGGACAGCAATCAATCCCCAGCATTTT.